The 4 T cell receptor beta chains listed next were all sequenced from one sample in a study of beta chain features in type 1 diabetes. Expressed TCRB transcripts were sequenced because the isolated RNA had all been reverse transcribed beforehand. The assay was immunoSEQ multiplex PCR, and TCRdb's table has in-frame clones only and misses some. The sample records 390,000 or so clones, approximately 13% being singletons. The specimen was naive CD4+ T cells from blood. The receptors originated from a man aged 25 to 40 in good health.

This clone has just a few counts. CDR3 bases: TGTGCCAGCAGTTCAAATAGCGGGACCTACGAGCAGTACGTC. Its translation: CASSSNSGTYEQYV. The chain carries TRBV6-5 and TRBJ2-7, with TRBD2 matching 8 bases. CDR1 is MNHEY and CDR2 is SVGAGI in the germline V gene. The CDR3 totals 14 residues. V was clipped by 4 bases and J by 2 bases; unmatched bases: 4.

The chain uses TRBV30 and TRBJ1-1; weak D call: TRBD1 (5 bases). The germline V gene encodes CDR1 GTSNPN and CDR2 SVGIG (reference sequence). This CDR3 contains 14 residues. The CDR3 bases are TGTGCAACGTCGCGGGGCGCCGGGAACACTGAAGCTTTCTTT. Protein sequence: CATSRGAGNTEAFF.

This rearrangement joins TRBV7-2 to TRBJ2-1; D is unclear. V shed 2 bases and J shed 7 bases, with 6 bases lying between them. Germline V CDR1 and CDR2: SGHTA, FQGNSA. This CDR3 is built from 12 residues. The CDR3 DNA sequence: TGTGCCAGCAGCTTAAAAGGTAATGAGCAGTTCTTC. It specifies CASSLKGNEQFF.

This clone appeared a few times. The chain carries TRBV4-3 and TRBJ1-2; D might be TRBD1 (5 bases). The germline V and J ends were trimmed by 1 base and 2 bases, with 8 bases remaining between them. The length of the CDR3 is 14 residues. The germline gives CDR1 LGHNA, CDR2 YSLEER. CDR3 nucleotides: TGCGCCAGCAGCCAAGTATGGGGGAACTATGGCTACACCTTC. It codes for CASSQVWGNYGYTF.